This TCR beta chain was documented in a study of technical replicates of blood from a few donors. Only in-frame clones appear in the TCRdb table, and some are missing; sequencing was by immunoSEQ multiplex PCR. The sample consists of fewer than 100,000 clones, 89% of them appearing once. There are 15 residues in the CDR3. Trimming shortened V by 0 bases and J by 8 bases, and 14 bases separated the two germline ends. Germline V gene sequence: CDR1 SGHNT, CDR2 YYREEE (reference sequence). Source material: T cells isolated from PBMCs. The sequence derives from a human donor in good health. The chain employs TRBV5-4 and TRBJ1-4; D not resolved. The CDR3 bases are TGTGCCAGCAGCTTGGTGTCAGCGACGGAGGAAAAACTGTTTTTT. Its protein product is CASSLVSATEEKLFF.